This record covers a single T cell receptor (beta chain). Profiled with immunoSEQ multiplex PCR; TCRdb holds only in-frame clones, not every one. The sample holds about 2.1 million clones, 93% seen once. Positively selected for CCR7, the CD45RO-negative cells used as naive CD8 cells excluded terminally differentiated effector memory CD45RA+ cells. These data belong to a study of shared clonotypes between healthy human individuals. Germline values: CDR1 MNHEY, CDR2 SMNVEV (reference sequence). The junction had 11 bases not matched to a gene; V was cut back by 5 bases and J by 3 bases. CDR3 size: 16 residues.

Sequenced sample: naive CD8+ T cells from PBMCs. The clonotype was recovered from a man between 18 and 29 years old in good health. Some clones in this sample may be carry-over from other donors' samples. The V call is TRBV27, the J call TRBJ2-3; 7 nucleotides align to TRBD1. Here the CDR3 DNA reads TGTGCCAGCAGTATACAAGGCCCAGGGGGAACAGATACGCAGTATTTT. It yields the protein CASSIQGPGGTDTQYF.